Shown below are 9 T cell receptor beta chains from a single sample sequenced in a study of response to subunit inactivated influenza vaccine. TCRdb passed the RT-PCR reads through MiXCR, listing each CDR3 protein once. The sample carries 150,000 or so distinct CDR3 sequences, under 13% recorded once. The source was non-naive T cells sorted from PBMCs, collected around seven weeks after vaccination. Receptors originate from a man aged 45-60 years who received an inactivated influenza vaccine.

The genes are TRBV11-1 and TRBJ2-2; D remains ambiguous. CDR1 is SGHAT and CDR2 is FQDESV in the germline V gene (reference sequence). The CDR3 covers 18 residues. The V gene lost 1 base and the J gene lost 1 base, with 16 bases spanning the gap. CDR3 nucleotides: TGTGCCAGCAGCTTAGAGGTCTTGAGTTTCCTGAACACCGGGGAGCTGTTTTTT. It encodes CASSLEVLSFLNTGELFF. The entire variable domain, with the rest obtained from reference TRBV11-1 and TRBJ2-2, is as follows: EAEVAQSPRYKITEKSQAVAFWCDPISGHATLYWYRQILGQGPELLVQFQDESVVDDSQLPKDRFSAERLKGVDSTLKIQPAELGDSAMYLCASSLEVLSFLNTGELFFGEGSRLTVL.

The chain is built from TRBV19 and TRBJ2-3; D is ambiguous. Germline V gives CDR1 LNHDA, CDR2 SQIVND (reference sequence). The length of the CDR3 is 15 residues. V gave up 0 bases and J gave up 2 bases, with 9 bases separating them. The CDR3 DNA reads TGTGCCAGTAGTATAGATGGTTGGTCCACAGATACGCAGTATTTT. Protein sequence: CASSIDGWSTDTQYF.

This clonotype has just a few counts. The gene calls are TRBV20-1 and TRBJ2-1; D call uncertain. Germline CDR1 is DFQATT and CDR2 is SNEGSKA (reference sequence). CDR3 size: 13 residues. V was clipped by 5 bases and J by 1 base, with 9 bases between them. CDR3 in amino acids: CSAHTRSYNEQFF. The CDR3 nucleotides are TGCAGTGCTCACACGCGGTCCTACAATGAGCAGTTCTTC.

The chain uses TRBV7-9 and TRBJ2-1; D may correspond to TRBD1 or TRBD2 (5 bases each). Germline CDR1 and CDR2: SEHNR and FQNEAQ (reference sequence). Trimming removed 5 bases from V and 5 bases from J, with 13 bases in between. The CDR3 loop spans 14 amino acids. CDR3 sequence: CASSGLGPNNEQFF. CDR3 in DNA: TGTGCCAGCAGCGGACTGGGGCCAAACAATGAGCAGTTCTTC. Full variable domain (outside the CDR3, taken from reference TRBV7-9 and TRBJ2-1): DTGVSQNPRHKITKRGQNVTFRCDPISEHNRLYWYRQTLGQGPEFLTYFQNEAQLEKSRLLSDRFSAERPKGSFSTLEIQRTEQGDSAMYLCASSGLGPNNEQFFGPGTRLTVL.

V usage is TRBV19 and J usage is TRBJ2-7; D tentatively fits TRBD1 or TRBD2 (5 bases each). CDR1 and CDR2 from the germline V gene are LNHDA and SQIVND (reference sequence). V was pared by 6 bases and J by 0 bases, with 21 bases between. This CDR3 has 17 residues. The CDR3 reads CASSLRGETLSSYEQYF. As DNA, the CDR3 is TGTGCCAGTAGCTTAAGGGGAGAAACTCTCAGCTCCTACGAGCAGTACTTC.

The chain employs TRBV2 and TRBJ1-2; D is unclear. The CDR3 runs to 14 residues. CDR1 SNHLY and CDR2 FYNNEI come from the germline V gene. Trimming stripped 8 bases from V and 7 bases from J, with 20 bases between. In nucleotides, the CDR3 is TGTGCCAGCCTCGACCGGGAACAGTTGTCTGGCTACACCTTC. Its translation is CASLDREQLSGYTF. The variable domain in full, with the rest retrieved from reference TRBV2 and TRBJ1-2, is EPEVTQTPSHQVTQMGQEVILRCVPISNHLYFYWYRQILGQKVEFLVSFYNNEISEKSEIFDDQFSVERPDGSNFTLKIRSTKLEDSAMYFCASLDREQLSGYTFGSGTRLTVV.

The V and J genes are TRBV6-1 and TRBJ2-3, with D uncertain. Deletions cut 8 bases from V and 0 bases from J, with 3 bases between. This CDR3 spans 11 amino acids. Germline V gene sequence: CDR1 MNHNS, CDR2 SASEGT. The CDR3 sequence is CASGSTDTQYF. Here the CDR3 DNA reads TGTGCCAGCGGTAGCACAGATACGCAGTATTTT.

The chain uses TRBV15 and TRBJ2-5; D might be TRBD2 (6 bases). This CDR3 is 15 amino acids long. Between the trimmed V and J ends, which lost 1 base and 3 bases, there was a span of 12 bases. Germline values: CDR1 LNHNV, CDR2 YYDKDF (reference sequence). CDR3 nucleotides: TGTGCCACCAGCAGAGTCAGTGGAGGGGAAGAGACCCAGTACTTC. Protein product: CATSRVSGGEETQYF. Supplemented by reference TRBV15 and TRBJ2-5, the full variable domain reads DAMVIQNPRYQVTQFGKPVTLSCSQTLNHNVMYWYQQKSSQAPKLLFHYYDKDFNNEADTPDNFQSRRPNTSFCFLDIRSPGLGDTAMYLCATSRVSGGEETQYFGPGTRLLVL.

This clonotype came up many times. CDR3 sequence reads: CASSFRFKVYEQYF. CDR3 coding DNA: TGTGCCAGCAGTTTCAGATTCAAGGTCTACGAGCAGTACTTC. The chain joins TRBV12-3 or TRBV12-4 to TRBJ2-7, with D unresolved. The V gene lost 3 bases and the J gene lost 3 bases, with 12 bases spanning the gap. CDR3 length: 14 amino acids.